These 32 T cell receptor beta chains were sequenced from one sample in a study of blood T cell repertoires in COVID-19. Sequencing used immunoSEQ multiplex PCR; TCRdb keeps in-frame clones, though not all of them. The sample includes a few hundred thousand clones, approximately 91% of them seen just once. Sample: PBMCs or T cells enriched from blood (not recorded which). The receptors stem from a middle-aged woman who had been exposed to COVID-19.

The chain has TRBV25-1 and TRBJ1-2; D call uncertain. Germline-derived CDR1 and CDR2 are MGHDK and SYGVNS. This CDR3 spans 15 amino acids. V lost 3 bases to trimming and J lost 7 bases, with 18 bases between them. The CDR3 region is CASSDPGELAVGYTF. The DNA of the CDR3 is TGTGCCAGCAGTGATCCCGGGGAGCTCGCGGTTGGCTACACCTTC.

This chain uses TRBV25-1 with TRBJ1-4; D not certain. The CDR3 covers 16 residues. CDR1 is MGHDK and CDR2 is SYGVNS in the germline V gene. V gave up 1 base and J gave up 0 bases, with 9 bases separating them. CDR3 sequence reads: CASSEFSVATNEKLFF. CDR3 DNA sequence: TGTGCCAGCAGTGAATTCTCAGTTGCAACTAATGAAAAACTGTTTTTT.

The J gene is TRBJ1-3, the V gene TRBV2, with D perhaps matching TRBD1 (6 bases). Germline CDR1 SNHLY, CDR2 FYNNEI. The CDR3 loop spans 15 amino acids. Trimming took 6 bases from V and 0 from J, leaving 12 bases between them. The CDR3 region is CASRKDRLSGNTIYF. CDR3 nucleotide sequence: TGTGCCAGCAGGAAAGACAGGCTCTCTGGAAACACCATATATTTT.

The chain joins TRBV25-1 to TRBJ1-1; D uncertain. V was shortened by 6 bases and J by 8 bases, with 13 bases between the two germline ends. CDR1 and CDR2 (germline): MGHDK, SYGVNS. The CDR3 sequence is 12 residues long. Written as DNA, the CDR3 is TGTGCCAGCAGGCCCACCGGGATAGAAGCTTTCTTT. Its protein product is CASRPTGIEAFF.

The chain links TRBV7-2 to TRBJ2-1, with 8 bases lining up with TRBD2. V was pared by 4 bases and J by 10 bases, with 6 bases of the junction left unmatched. CDR1 and CDR2 from the germline V gene are SGHTA and FQGNSA. The CDR3 covers 13 residues. The CDR3 loop reads CASSWAGGAEQFF. In DNA form, the CDR3 reads TGTGCCAGCAGCTGGGCGGGGGGCGCAGAGCAGTTCTTC.

This rearrangement joins TRBV5-5 to TRBJ2-3; TRBD2 aligns across 7 bases. The CDR3 is 16 amino acids. CDR1 and CDR2 from the germline V gene are SGHKS and YYEKEE (reference sequence). Trimming removed 4 bases from V and 2 bases from J; junction bases left unmatched: 10. CDR3 amino acids: CASSMLSGGVTDTQYF. The CDR3 bases are TGTGCCAGCAGCATGCTGAGTGGGGGGGTCACAGATACGCAGTATTTT.

The V gene is TRBV7-3, the J gene TRBJ1-2, with D maybe TRBD1 (6 bases). Germline V lookup: CDR1 SGHTA, CDR2 FQGTGA. Trimming stripped 0 bases from V and 2 bases from J, with 10 bases between. There are 15 residues in the CDR3. The DNA of the CDR3 is TGTGCCAGCAGCTTAACAGGACAGCCAAACTATGGCTACACCTTC. It encodes CASSLTGQPNYGYTF. The whole variable domain, filled in from reference TRBV7-3 and TRBJ1-2, reads GAGVSQTPSNKVTEKGKYVELRCDPISGHTALYWYRQSLGQGPEFLIYFQGTGAADDSGLPNDRFFAVRPEGSVSTLKIQRTERGDSAVYLCASSLTGQPNYGYTFGSGTRLTVV.

This chain joins TRBV6-6 and TRBJ2-7; TRBD1 aligns across 10 bases. Germline V gene lookup returns CDR1 MNHNY and CDR2 SVGAGI (reference sequence). V trimming: 6 bases; J trimming: 0 bases; junction bases outside the gene matches: 8. This CDR3 has 16 residues. The CDR3: CASRDSGTGVSYEQYF. In nucleotides, the CDR3 is TGTGCCAGCAGAGACTCCGGGACAGGGGTCTCCTACGAGCAGTACTTC.

This chain uses TRBV30 with TRBJ1-2; 8 positions agree with TRBD1. The V segment lost 3 bases and the J segment 8 bases; nucleotides outside the gene matches: 8. Germline loops: CDR1 GTSNPN, CDR2 SVGIG (reference sequence). The CDR3 is 13 residues long. CDR3 bases: TGTGCCTGGAGCGCGGACAGGGAGGGAGGCTACACCTTC. It is translated as CAWSADREGGYTF. The full variable domain, its missing parts supplied by reference TRBV30 and TRBJ1-2, is SQTIHQWPATLVQPVGSPLSLECTVEGTSNPNLYWYRQAAGRGLQLLFYSVGIGQISSEVPQNLSASRPQDRQFILSSKKLLLSDSGFYLCAWSADREGGYTFGSGTRLTVV.

This clone has at least ten counts. This rearrangement joins TRBV4-3 to TRBJ2-7; TRBD1 is a possible D gene (6 bases). In germline, CDR1 is LGHNA, CDR2 YSLEER. There are 15 residues in the CDR3. Trimming left V 0 bases short and J 6 bases short, with 15 bases between. For the CDR3, the DNA is TGCGCCAGCAGCCAAGATCAGGAAGTCAGGGGCGAGCAGTACTTC. This codes for CASSQDQEVRGEQYF.

The chain links TRBV2 to TRBJ2-5; D call uncertain. The CDR3 extends over 10 amino acids. V gave up 6 bases and J gave up 5 bases, with 4 bases separating them. Germline values: CDR1 SNHLY, CDR2 FYNNEI. The CDR3 DNA follows: TGTGCCAGCAGCGGTGAGACCCAGTACTTC. Its translation: CASSGETQYF.

The chain couples TRBV19 to TRBJ1-6, with a tentative D call TRBD1 (6 bases). The germline CDR1 and CDR2 sequences are LNHDA and SQIVND (reference sequence). This CDR3 region has 13 residues. The ends were cut back, 6 bases at V and 5 bases at J, with 8 bases in the middle. This CDR3 reads CASRTGNNSPLHF. CDR3 coding DNA: TGTGCCAGTAGAACAGGGAATAATTCACCCCTCCACTTT.

The V and J genes are TRBV21-1 and TRBJ1-2. TRBV21-1 is a pseudogene locus. This CDR3 contains 16 residues. The CDR3 sequence: CASSTPRWGGIYGYTF. As DNA, the CDR3 is TGTGCCAGCAGCACTCCTCGTTGGGGGGGGATCTATGGCTACACCTTC.

J is TRBJ2-1 and V is TRBV7-2; TRBD2 matches 11 bases. J lost 6 bases, V lost 5 bases, and 12 bases had no gene match. The CDR3 covers 17 residues. Germline V gives CDR1 SGHTA, CDR2 FQGNSA. The CDR3 nucleotides read TGTGCCAGCAGCACCCGCCGGCTAGCGGGAGGAAGCAATGAGCAGTTCTTC. Its protein is CASSTRRLAGGSNEQFF.

J is TRBJ1-1 and V is TRBV18, with D tentatively TRBD1 (5 bases). Trimming stripped 3 bases from V and 3 bases from J, with 8 bases between. The CDR3 totals 13 residues. The germline V gene has CDR1 KGHSH and CDR2 LQKENI. The CDR3 nucleotides are TGTGCCAGCTCACCTCAGGGTTACACTGAAGCTTTCTTT. Translating gives CASSPQGYTEAFF. Variable domain in full (rest from reference TRBV18 and TRBJ1-1): NAGVMQNPRHLVRRRGQEARLRCSPMKGHSHVYWYRQLPEEGLKFMVYLQKENIIDESGMPKERFSAEFPKEGPSILRIQQVVRGDSAAYFCASSPQGYTEAFFGQGTRLTVV.

This chain connects TRBV29-1 to TRBJ1-3; D gene unclear. CDR1 and CDR2 from the germline V gene are SQVTM and ANQGSEA. The CDR3 has 12 amino acids. Trimming removed 6 bases at V and 0 bases at J, with 6 bases between. The CDR3 DNA reads as TGCAGCGTCTCACTCTCTGGAAACACCATATATTTT. Its protein is CSVSLSGNTIYF. The full variable domain, completed using reference TRBV29-1 and TRBJ1-3, is SAVISQKPSRDICQRGTSLTIQCQVDSQVTMMFWYRQQPGQSLTLIATANQGSEATYESGFVIDKFPISRPNLTFSTLTVSNMSPEDSSIYLCSVSLSGNTIYFGEGSWLTVV.

The V and J genes are TRBV5-1 and TRBJ1-1, with 7 bases lining up with TRBD1. The germline CDR1 and CDR2 sequences are SGHRS and YFSETQ. This CDR3 is built from 14 residues. The J segment lost 7 bases and the V segment lost 0 bases, leaving 6 bases of the junction unmatched. The CDR3 protein is CASSLEGGKVEAFF. CDR3 DNA: TGCGCCAGCAGCTTGGAAGGGGGCAAGGTTGAAGCTTTCTTT.

The chain uses TRBV5-1 and TRBJ1-4, with D perhaps TRBD1 (5 bases). With 3 bases removed from V and 3 bases from J, the gap between germline ends came to 12 bases. The germline V gene encodes CDR1 SGHRS and CDR2 YFSETQ. The CDR3 is made up of 15 amino acids. The CDR3 coding sequence is TGCGCCAGCAGCTCTACTCGGGGGGCTAATGAAAAACTGTTTTTT. It is translated as CASSSTRGANEKLFF.

This clone was seen a few times. This chain joins TRBV4-3 and TRBJ1-2; D gene uncertain. CDR1 LGHNA and CDR2 YSLEER come from the germline V gene. V gave up 1 base and J gave up 4 bases, with 10 bases separating them. This CDR3 has 14 amino acids. CDR3 DNA: TGCGCCAGCAGCCAAGCGCGAGGTCCCTATGGCTACACCTTC. Its protein product is CASSQARGPYGYTF.

This clone was recorded once. CDR3 in DNA: TGTGCCAGCAGCTTAGCGCTTTCACTAGATGACGAGCAGTACTTC. Its protein product is CASSLALSLDDEQYF. The V and J genes are TRBV7-9 and TRBJ2-7, with a tentative D call TRBD2 (5 bases). The germline V gene encodes CDR1 SEHNR and CDR2 FQNEAQ (reference sequence). Trimming took 0 bases from V and 5 from J, leaving 14 bases between them. CDR3 length: 15 residues.

This clone was seen just once. The V and J genes are TRBV18 and TRBJ1-5, with 8 bases aligning to TRBD1. Germline loops: CDR1 KGHSH, CDR2 LQKENI. This CDR3 contains 16 residues. J gave up 2 bases and V 2 bases, and 5 bases lay outside the gene matches. CDR3: CASSPGTGSGNQPQHF. The CDR3 nucleotides read TGTGCCAGCTCACCAGGGACAGGTTCGGGCAATCAGCCCCAGCATTTT.

V is TRBV3-1 (or the pseudogene TRBV3-2) and J is TRBJ1-4, with 12 bases matching TRBD1. Germline lookup yields CDR1 LGHDT and CDR2 YNNKEL (reference sequence). CDR3 length: 14 amino acids. The V and J ends lost 4 bases and 13 bases, in that order; junction bases with no gene match: 7. The CDR3 coding sequence is TGTGCCAGCAGCCCCGGGACAGGGGGCGGGGGACTGTTTTTT. Protein product: CASSPGTGGGGLFF.

This chain uses TRBV5-1 with TRBJ2-3; D possibly corresponds to TRBD1 (6 bases). Germline CDR1 SGHRS, CDR2 YFSETQ. The CDR3 loop spans 15 amino acids. V dropped 5 bases and J dropped 1 base, with 14 bases sitting between them. CDR3 DNA sequence: TGCGCCAGCAGGAATACAGGGCAAGGCACAGATACGCAGTATTTT. Translating gives CASRNTGQGTDTQYF.

The V and J genes are TRBV2 and TRBJ2-1; the match to TRBD1 covers 9 bases. There are 15 residues in the CDR3. Looked up from germline, CDR1 is SNHLY and CDR2 is FYNNEI. With 5 bases clipped from V and 5 bases from J, the junction kept 7 bases outside the gene matches. Here the CDR3 reads CASSWGQGRNNEQFF. CDR3 nucleotides: TGTGCCAGCAGTTGGGGACAGGGACGAAACAATGAGCAGTTCTTC.

This clone was observed a few times. The V and J genes are TRBV4-3 and TRBJ1-2; D perhaps matches TRBD1 (6 bases). CDR3 length: 14 residues. Trimming removed 3 bases at V and 0 bases at J, with 8 bases between. Germline-derived CDR1 and CDR2 are LGHNA and YSLEER. The CDR3 bases are TGCGCCAGCAGCCAGGACAGCTCTAACTATGGCTACACCTTC. Translating it yields CASSQDSSNYGYTF.

The chain employs TRBV25-1 and TRBJ1-1; 8 nucleotides align to TRBD1. CDR3 size: 13 residues. CDR1 and CDR2 (germline): MGHDK, SYGVNS. V lost 6 bases to trimming and J lost 4 bases; unmatched junction nucleotides: 4. The CDR3 sequence: CASSGQGGTEAFF. CDR3 nucleotides: TGTGCCAGCAGCGGACAGGGAGGCACTGAAGCTTTCTTT.

The genes are TRBV2 and TRBJ2-7; 8 bases map to TRBD2. This CDR3 contains 12 residues. The germline V gene has CDR1 SNHLY and CDR2 FYNNEI. J gave up 2 bases and V 9 bases, and 3 bases lay outside the gene matches. The CDR3 nucleotides read TGTGCCAGTACTAGCGGACCCTACGAGCAGTACTTC. Translating it yields CASTSGPYEQYF. Using reference TRBV2 and TRBJ2-7 for the parts outside the CDR3, the full variable domain is EPEVTQTPSHQVTQMGQEVILRCVPISNHLYFYWYRQILGQKVEFLVSFYNNEISEKSEIFDDQFSVERPDGSNFTLKIRSTKLEDSAMYFCASTSGPYEQYFGPGTRLTVT.

The chain is built from TRBV7-9 and TRBJ2-2; 7 bases map to TRBD2. The CDR3 runs to 16 residues. V trimming: 2 bases; J trimming: 5 bases; junction bases outside the gene matches: 8. Germline assignment: CDR1 SEHNR and CDR2 FQNEAQ (reference sequence). CDR3: CASSLSAGVGTGELFF. The CDR3 DNA reads as TGTGCCAGCAGCTTAAGCGCGGGAGTCGGGACCGGGGAGCTGTTTTTT.

The rearrangement joins TRBV2 to TRBJ2-1; 8 nucleotides line up with TRBD1. The CDR3 is 14 residues long. V was pared by 4 bases and J by 3 bases, with 2 bases of the junction left unmatched. Per the germline V gene, CDR1 is SNHLY and CDR2 is FYNNEI. CDR3 DNA: TGTGCCAGCAGTGTAACAGGGGGCTACAATGAGCAGTTCTTC. Translated: CASSVTGGYNEQFF.

The chain employs TRBV7-2 and TRBJ1-2; 8 nucleotides agree with TRBD1. The CDR3 spans 15 residues. V dropped 3 bases and J dropped 4; count of bases not matched to a gene: 7. Looked up from germline, CDR1 is SGHTA and CDR2 is FQGNSA. This CDR3 reads CASSFATGVVYGYTF. The CDR3 DNA reads as TGTGCCAGCAGCTTCGCGACAGGGGTTGTCTATGGCTACACCTTC.

The genes are TRBV6-1 and TRBJ1-5; D possibly corresponds to TRBD1 (5 bases). V gave up 1 base and J gave up 2 bases, with 18 bases separating them. CDR1 and CDR2 (germline): MNHNS, SASEGT. The CDR3 extends over 18 amino acids. DNA for the CDR3: TGTGCCAGCAGTGAAGGCTCATCGGTAGGGGTTGGCAATCAGCCCCAGCATTTT. Residues: CASSEGSSVGVGNQPQHF.

The chain employs TRBV28 and TRBJ1-2; 7 bases agree with TRBD1. Germline-derived CDR1 and CDR2 are MDHEN and SYDVKM. V lost 5 bases, J lost 8 bases, and 5 bases stayed unmatched. The CDR3 has 12 residues. This chain's CDR3 is CASSPGGRGYTF. CDR3 DNA sequence: TGTGCCAGCAGTCCAGGGGGGAGGGGCTACACCTTC.